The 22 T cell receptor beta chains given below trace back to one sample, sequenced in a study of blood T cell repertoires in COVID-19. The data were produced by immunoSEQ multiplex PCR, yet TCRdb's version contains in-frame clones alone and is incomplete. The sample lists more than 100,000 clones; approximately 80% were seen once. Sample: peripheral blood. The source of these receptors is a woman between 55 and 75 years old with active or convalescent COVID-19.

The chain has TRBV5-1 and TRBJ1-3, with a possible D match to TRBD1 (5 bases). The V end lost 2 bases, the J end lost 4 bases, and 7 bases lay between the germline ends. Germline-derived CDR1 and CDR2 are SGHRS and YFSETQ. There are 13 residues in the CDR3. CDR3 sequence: CASSFDSGNTIYF. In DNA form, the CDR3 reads TGCGCCAGCAGCTTCGACAGCGGAAACACCATATATTTT.

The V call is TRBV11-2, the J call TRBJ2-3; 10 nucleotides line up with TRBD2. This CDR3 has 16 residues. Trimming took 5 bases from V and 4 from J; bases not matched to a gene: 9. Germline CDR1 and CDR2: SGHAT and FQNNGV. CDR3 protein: CASSQWPGLASDTQYF. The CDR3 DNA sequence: TGTGCCAGCAGCCAGTGGCCGGGACTAGCGTCAGATACGCAGTATTTT.

The CDR3 protein is CASSPTGTANEKLFF. The CDR3 DNA reads TGTGCCAGCAGCCCTACCGGGACAGCGAATGAAAAACTGTTTTTT. The rearrangement uses TRBV3-1 (or the pseudogene TRBV3-2) and TRBJ1-4; TRBD1 aligns across 7 bases. This CDR3 is 15 amino acids long. Germline V CDR1 and CDR2: LGHDT, YNNKEL (reference sequence). J lost 5 bases, V lost 4 bases, and 7 bases had no gene match.

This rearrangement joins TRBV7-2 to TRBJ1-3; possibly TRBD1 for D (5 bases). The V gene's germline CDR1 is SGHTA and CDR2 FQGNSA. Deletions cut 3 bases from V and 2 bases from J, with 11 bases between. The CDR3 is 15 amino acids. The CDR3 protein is CASSFGHEAGNTIYF. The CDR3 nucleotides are TGTGCCAGCAGCTTCGGACACGAAGCTGGAAACACCATATATTTT.

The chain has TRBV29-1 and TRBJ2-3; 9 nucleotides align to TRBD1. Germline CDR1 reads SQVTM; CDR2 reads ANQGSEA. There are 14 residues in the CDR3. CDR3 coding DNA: TGCAGTGTCTGGAGGGACAGGGGCACAGATACGCAGTATTTT. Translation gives CSVWRDRGTDTQYF.

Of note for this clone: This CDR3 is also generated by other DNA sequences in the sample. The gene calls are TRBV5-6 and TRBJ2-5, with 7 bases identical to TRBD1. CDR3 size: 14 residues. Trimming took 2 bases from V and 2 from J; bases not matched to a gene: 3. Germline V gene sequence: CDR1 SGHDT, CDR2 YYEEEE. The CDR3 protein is CASSFRQGQETQYF. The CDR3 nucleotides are TGTGCCAGCAGCTTCCGACAGGGACAAGAGACCCAGTACTTC. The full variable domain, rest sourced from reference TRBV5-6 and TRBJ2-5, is DAGVTQSPTHLIKTRGQQVTLRCSPKSGHDTVSWYQQALGQGPQFIFQYYEEEERQRGNFPDRFSGHQFPNYSSELNVNALLLGDSALYLCASSFRQGQETQYFGPGTRLLVL.

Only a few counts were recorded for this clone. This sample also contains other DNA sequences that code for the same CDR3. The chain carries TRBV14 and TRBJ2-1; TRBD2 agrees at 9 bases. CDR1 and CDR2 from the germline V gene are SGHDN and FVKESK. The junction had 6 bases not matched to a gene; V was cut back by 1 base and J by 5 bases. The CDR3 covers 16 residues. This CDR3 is CASSQAPGLAHNEQFF. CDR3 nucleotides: TGTGCCAGCAGCCAAGCCCCGGGACTAGCCCACAATGAGCAGTTCTTC.

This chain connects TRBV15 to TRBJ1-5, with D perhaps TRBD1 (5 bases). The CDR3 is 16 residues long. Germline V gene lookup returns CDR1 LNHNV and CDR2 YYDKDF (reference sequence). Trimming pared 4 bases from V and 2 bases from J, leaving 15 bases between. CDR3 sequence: CATSNRVTGGNQPQHF. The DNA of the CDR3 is TGTGCCACCAGCAATCGGGTGACGGGGGGCAATCAGCCCCAGCATTTT.

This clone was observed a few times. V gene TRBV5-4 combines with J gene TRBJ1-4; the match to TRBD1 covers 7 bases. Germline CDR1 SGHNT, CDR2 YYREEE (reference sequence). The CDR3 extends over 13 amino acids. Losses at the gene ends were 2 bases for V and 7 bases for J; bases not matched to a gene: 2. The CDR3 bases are TGTGCCAGCAGCTTACAGGGGACTGAAAAACTGTTTTTT. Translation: CASSLQGTEKLFF.

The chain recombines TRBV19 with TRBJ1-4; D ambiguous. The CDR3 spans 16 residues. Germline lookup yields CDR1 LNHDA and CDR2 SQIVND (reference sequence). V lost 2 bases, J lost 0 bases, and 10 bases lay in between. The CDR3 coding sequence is TGTGCCAGTAGTATAACCGGGGATGCAACTAATGAAAAACTGTTTTTT. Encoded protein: CASSITGDATNEKLFF.

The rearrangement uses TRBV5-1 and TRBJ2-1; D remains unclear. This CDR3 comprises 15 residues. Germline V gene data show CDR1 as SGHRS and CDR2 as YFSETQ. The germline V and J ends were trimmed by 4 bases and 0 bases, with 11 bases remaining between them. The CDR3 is CASSQLPSSYNEQFF. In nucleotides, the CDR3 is TGCGCCAGCAGCCAACTCCCAAGCTCCTACAATGAGCAGTTCTTC.

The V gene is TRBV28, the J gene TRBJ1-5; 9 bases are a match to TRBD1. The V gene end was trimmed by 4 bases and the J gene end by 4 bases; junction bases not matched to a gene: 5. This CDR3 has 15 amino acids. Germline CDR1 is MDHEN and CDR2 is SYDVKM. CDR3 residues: CASSSGQGRNQPQHF. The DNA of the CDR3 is TGTGCCAGCAGTTCAGGACAGGGGAGGAATCAGCCCCAGCATTTT.

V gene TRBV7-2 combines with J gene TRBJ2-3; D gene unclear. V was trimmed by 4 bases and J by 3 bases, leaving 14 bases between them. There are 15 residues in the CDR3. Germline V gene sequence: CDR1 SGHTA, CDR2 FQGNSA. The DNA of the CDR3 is TGTGCCAGCAGCTACCGGGTCTCTGAAACAGATACGCAGTATTTT. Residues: CASSYRVSETDTQYF.

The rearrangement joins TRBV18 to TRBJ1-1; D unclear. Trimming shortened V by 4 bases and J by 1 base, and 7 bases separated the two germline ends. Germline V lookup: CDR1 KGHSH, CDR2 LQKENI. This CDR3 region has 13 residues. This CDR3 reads CASSLAQNTEAFF. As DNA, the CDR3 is TGTGCCAGCTCACTTGCACAGAACACTGAAGCTTTCTTT.

CDR3: CASRGLRVAFF. CDR3 sequence (DNA): TGTGCCAGCAGGGGCCTCAGGGTGGCTTTCTTT. The chain joins TRBV21-1 to TRBJ1-1; TRBD1 reflects the table's D call only, with no check against the DNA. TRBV21-1 is designated a pseudogene. The CDR3 is made up of 11 amino acids.

CDR3 coding DNA: TGTGCCAGCAGCTCTCCTTACAGTGAAGCTTTCTTT. Amino acids: CASSSPYSEAFF. The gene calls are TRBV7-9 and TRBJ1-1; D remains unclear. The CDR3 is 12 residues long. Germline CDR1 is SEHNR and CDR2 is FQNEAQ (reference sequence). With 4 bases removed from V and 7 bases from J, the gap between germline ends came to 10 bases.

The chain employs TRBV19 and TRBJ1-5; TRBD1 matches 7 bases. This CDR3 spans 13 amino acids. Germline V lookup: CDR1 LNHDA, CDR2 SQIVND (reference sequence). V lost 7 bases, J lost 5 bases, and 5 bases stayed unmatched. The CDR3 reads CASTGTDHQPQHF. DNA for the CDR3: TGTGCCAGTACCGGGACAGATCATCAGCCCCAGCATTTT.

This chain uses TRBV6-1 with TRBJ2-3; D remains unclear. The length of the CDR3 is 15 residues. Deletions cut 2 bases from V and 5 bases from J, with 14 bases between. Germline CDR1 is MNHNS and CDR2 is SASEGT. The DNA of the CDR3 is TGTGCCAGCAGTGAATGGTTAAGTTTCGGAGATACGCAGTATTTT. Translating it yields CASSEWLSFGDTQYF.

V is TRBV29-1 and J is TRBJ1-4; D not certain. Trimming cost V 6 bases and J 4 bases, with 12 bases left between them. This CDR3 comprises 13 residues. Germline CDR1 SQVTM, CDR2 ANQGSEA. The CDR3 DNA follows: TGCAGCGTGGGTGGACTGGGTAATGAAAAACTGTTTTTT. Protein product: CSVGGLGNEKLFF.

In DNA form, the CDR3 reads TGTGCCAGCAGCTTCCCAGACAGTTCCGGAAACACCATATATTTT. It encodes CASSFPDSSGNTIYF. V gene TRBV11-2 combines with J gene TRBJ1-3, with TRBD1 as a possible D gene (5 bases). Germline V gene data show CDR1 as SGHAT and CDR2 as FQNNGV. V was pared by 3 bases and J by 4 bases, with 13 bases between. This CDR3 comprises 15 residues.

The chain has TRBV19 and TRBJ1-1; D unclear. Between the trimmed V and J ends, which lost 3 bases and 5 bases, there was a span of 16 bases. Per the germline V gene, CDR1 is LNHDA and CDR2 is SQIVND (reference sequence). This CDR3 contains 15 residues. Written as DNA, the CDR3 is TGTGCCAGTAGTATTTCGGCGGGGATGGATACTGAAGCTTTCTTT. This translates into CASSISAGMDTEAFF.

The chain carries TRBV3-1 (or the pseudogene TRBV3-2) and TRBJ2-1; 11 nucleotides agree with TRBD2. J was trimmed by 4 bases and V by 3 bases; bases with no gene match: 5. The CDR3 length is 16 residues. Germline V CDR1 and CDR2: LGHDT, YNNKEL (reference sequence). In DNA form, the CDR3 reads TGTGCCAGCAGCCACCCTAGCGGGGGGCCTTACAATGAGCAGTTCTTC. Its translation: CASSHPSGGPYNEQFF.